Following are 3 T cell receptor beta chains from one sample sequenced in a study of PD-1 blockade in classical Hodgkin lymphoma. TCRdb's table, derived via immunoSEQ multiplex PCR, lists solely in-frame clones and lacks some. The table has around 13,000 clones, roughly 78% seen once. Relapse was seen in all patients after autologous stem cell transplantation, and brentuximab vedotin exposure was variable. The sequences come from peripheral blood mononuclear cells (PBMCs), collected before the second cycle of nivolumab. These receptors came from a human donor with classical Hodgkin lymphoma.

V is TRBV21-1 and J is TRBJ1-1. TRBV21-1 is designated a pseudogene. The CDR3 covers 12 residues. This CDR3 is CASDWGDTEAFF. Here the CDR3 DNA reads TGTGCCAGCGATTGGGGGGACACTGAAGCTTTCTTT.

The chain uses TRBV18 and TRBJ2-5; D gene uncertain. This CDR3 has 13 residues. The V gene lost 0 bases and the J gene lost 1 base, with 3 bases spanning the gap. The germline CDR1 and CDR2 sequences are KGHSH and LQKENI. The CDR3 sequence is CASSPPIQETQYF. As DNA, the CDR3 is TGTGCCAGCTCACCACCCATCCAAGAGACCCAGTACTTC.

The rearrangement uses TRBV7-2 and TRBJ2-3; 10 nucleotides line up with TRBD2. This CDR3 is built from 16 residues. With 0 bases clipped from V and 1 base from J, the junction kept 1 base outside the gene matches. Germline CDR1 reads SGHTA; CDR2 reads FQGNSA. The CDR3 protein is CASSLALAGGTDTQYF. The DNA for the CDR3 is TGTGCCAGCAGCTTAGCGCTAGCGGGGGGCACAGATACGCAGTATTTT.